This TCR beta chain was retrieved from a study of T cells in Graves' hyperthyroidism and ophthalmopathy. In the study overall: It was at initial diagnosis, before any treatment, that peripheral blood was collected. Points from the study as a whole: A 13 V-J model separated ophthalmopathy from stable hyperthyroidism. Among clonotypes expanded in thyroid above 0.001, most were also found in blood.

This clonotype was observed many times. Its antigen is currently unknown. The germline CDR1 and CDR2 sequences are MNHEY and SVGAGI. This CDR3 comprises 15 residues. V was pared by 5 bases and J by 7 bases, with 8 bases of the junction left unmatched. 10 ml fresh peripheral blood yielded the PBMCs. Amplification targeted TCR beta CDR3 regions from RNA transcripts. Researchers ran a first-round RT-PCR on the TCR CDR3 using the HTBI primer set. TCRdb reprocessed the multiplex PCR reads with MiXCR, giving one entry per CDR3 protein. Of more than 300,000 distinct CDR3 sequences listed, around 15% are singletons.

Sequenced material: blood. This clonotype originated in a young woman with Graves' ophthalmopathy. The chain couples TRBV6-5 to TRBJ1-1; 12 nucleotides match TRBD1. The CDR3 nucleotides read TGTGCCAGCAGTCCCACGGGACAGGGGGCGGATGAAGCTTTCTTT. Its protein product is CASSPTGQGADEAFF.